This passage covers 5 T cell receptor beta chains from one sample sequenced in a study of T cells in Graves' hyperthyroidism and ophthalmopathy. From RNA transcripts, TCR beta CDR3 regions were amplified. Researchers ran a first-round RT-PCR on the TCR CDR3 using the HTBI primer set. From the multiplex PCR reads, TCRdb called clonotypes with MiXCR, one entry per CDR3 protein. The data contain about 590,000 distinct CDR3 sequences, roughly 14% of them singletons. The sequencing sample was made of blood. All receptors come from a woman aged 25 to 45 with Graves' hyperthyroidism.

This clonotype was recorded at least ten times. The chain uses TRBV2 and TRBJ1-1; D gene ambiguous. With 4 bases removed from V and 4 bases from J, the gap between germline ends came to 13 bases. This CDR3 has 14 residues. In germline, CDR1 is SNHLY, CDR2 FYNNEI. DNA of the CDR3: TGTGCCAGCAGTGTCCCAGCCTGGAGCACTGAAGCTTTCTTT. The encoded protein is CASSVPAWSTEAFF.

This clonotype was detected a few times. The chain has TRBV28 and TRBJ2-7; D may be TRBD1 or TRBD2 (6 bases each). Trimming shortened V by 5 bases and J by 5 bases, and 16 bases separated the two germline ends. CDR3 length: 14 amino acids. Looked up from germline, CDR1 is MDHEN and CDR2 is SYDVKM. The CDR3 DNA follows: TGTGCCAGCAGTGATGGAGGGGGATTCCACGAGCAGTACTTC. Protein product: CASSDGGGFHEQYF.

This clonotype came up many times. The J gene is TRBJ1-4, the V gene TRBV11-2, with a tentative D call TRBD1 (5 bases). Trimming cost V 5 bases and J 5 bases, with 15 bases left between them. CDR3 length equals 15 residues. The germline CDR1 and CDR2 sequences are SGHAT and FQNNGV. The CDR3 here is CASSQTVGPNEKLFF. CDR3 DNA: TGTGCCAGCAGCCAAACAGTGGGGCCGAATGAAAAACTGTTTTTT.

This clonotype was counted a single time. The V call is TRBV5-1, the J call TRBJ2-1; TRBD1 aligns across 7 bases. The germline gives CDR1 SGHRS, CDR2 YFSETQ. Trimming cost V 2 bases and J 5 bases; bases outside gene matches: 7. This CDR3 contains 15 residues. CDR3 nucleotides: TGCGCCAGCAGCTTCGGGCAGACAGGGAACAATGAGCAGTTCTTC. Encoded protein: CASSFGQTGNNEQFF.

Remarks on this clonotype: Germline is not matched at one junction end, which may reflect a read error. The DNA of the CDR3 is TGCGCCAGCAGCCACCCGGGACTAGCGGGAGGGCCCCCCTACAATGAGCAGTTCTTC. It specifies CASSHPGLAGGPPYNEQFF. The chain recombines TRBV7-9 with TRBJ2-1; TRBD2 matches at 16 bases. Germline values: CDR1 SEHNR, CDR2 FQNEAQ (reference sequence). This CDR3 spans 19 amino acids.